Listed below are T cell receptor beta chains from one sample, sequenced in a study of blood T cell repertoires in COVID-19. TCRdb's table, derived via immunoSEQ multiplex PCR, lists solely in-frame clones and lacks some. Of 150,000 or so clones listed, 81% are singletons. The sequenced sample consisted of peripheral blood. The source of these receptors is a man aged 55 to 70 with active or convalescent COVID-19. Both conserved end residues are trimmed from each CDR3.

CDR3: ASGTPNTGELF
V: TRBV10-1

CDR3: ASSLRGDDNEQF
V: TRBV5-1

CDR3: ATSDPGQLGGTDTQY
V: TRBV24-1

CDR3: ASCPGGGLAGYEQY
V: TRBV28

CDR3: ASSYSRVLNTEAF
V: TRBV6-2/TRBV6-3

CDR3: ASSYDGLSGYEQY
V: TRBV2

CDR3: ASRRAGQINQPQH
V: TRBV27

CDR3: ASASGTYNEQF
V: TRBV3-1/TRBV3-2

CDR3: ASSQYNFCRTFQETQY
V: TRBV23-1

CDR3: ASSLRSGTPT
V: TRBV2

CDR3: AISEVRDTDEQF
V: TRBV10-3

CDR3: ASSSPGLGNTIY
V: TRBV5-8

CDR3: ATVEQGVTGELF
V: TRBV10-3

CDR3: ASSLTRDRGKTQY
V: TRBV5-8

CDR3: ASSPGQGPYGYT
V: TRBV11-2

CDR3: ASTYLTGGLSGYT
V: TRBV6-5

CDR3: ASSWGNWASMAEAF
V: TRBV5-1

CDR3: ASSAGLLNTGELF
V: TRBV9

CDR3: ASSQTSSSYNEQF
V: TRBV3-1/TRBV3-2

CDR3: ASSEGDSYRAYGYT
V: TRBV25-1

CDR3: ASSYSRDQPQH
V: TRBV6-2/TRBV6-3

CDR3: ASSHGTGVHQPQH
V: TRBV3-1/TRBV3-2

CDR3: ASSQTGGYEQY
V: TRBV7-9

CDR3: ATSRTNRETRVD
V: TRBV15

CDR3: ASSLEAGARGPQH
V: TRBV28

CDR3: ARRDRGGKYSNQPQH
V: TRBV10-1

CDR3: ASSPTPTSGTTEQY
V: TRBV9

CDR3: ASTLGQGAGYT
V: TRBV5-6

CDR3: ASSLATTRGDTQY
V: TRBV5-1